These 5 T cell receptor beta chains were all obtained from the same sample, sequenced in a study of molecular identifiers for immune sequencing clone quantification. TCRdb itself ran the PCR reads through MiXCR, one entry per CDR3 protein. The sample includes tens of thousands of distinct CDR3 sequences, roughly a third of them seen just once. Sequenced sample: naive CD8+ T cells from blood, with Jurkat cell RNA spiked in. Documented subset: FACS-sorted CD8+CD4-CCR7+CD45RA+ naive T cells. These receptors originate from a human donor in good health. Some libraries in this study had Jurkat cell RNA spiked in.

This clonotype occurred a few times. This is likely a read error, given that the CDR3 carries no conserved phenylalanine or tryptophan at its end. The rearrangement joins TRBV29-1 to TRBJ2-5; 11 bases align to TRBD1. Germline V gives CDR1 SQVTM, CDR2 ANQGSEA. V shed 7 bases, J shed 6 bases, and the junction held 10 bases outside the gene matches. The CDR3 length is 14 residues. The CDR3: CSGEGQGDSQTQYL. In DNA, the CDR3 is TGCAGCGGTGAGGGACAGGGGGATTCACAGACCCAGTACCTC.

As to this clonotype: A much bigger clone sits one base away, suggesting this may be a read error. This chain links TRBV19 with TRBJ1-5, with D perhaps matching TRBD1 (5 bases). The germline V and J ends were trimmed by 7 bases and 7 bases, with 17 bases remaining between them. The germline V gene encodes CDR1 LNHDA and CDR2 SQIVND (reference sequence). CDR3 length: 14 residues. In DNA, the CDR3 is TGTGCCAGTACCCACACAGGATTTGAACAGCCCCAGCATTTT. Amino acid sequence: CASTHTGFEQPQHF.

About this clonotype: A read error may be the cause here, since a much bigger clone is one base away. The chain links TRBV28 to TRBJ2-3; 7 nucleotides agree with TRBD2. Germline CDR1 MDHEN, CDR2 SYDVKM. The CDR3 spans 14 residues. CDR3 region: CASSQRDGTDTQCF. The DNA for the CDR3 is TGTGCCAGCAGTCAGCGGGACGGCACAGATACGCAGTGTTTT.

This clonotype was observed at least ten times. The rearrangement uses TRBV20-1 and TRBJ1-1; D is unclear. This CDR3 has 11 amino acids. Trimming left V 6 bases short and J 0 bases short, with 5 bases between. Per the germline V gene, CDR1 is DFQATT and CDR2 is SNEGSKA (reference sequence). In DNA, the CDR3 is TGCAGTGCCCCCATGAACACTGAAGCTTTCTTT. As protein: CSAPMNTEAFF.

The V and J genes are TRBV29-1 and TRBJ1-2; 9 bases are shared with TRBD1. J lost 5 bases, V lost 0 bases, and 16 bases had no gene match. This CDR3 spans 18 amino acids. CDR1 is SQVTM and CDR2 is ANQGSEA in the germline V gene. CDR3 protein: CSVEDFRAGGQGGYGYTF. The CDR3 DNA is TGCAGCGTTGAAGATTTTCGAGCAGGGGGACAGGGAGGTTATGGCTACACCTTC. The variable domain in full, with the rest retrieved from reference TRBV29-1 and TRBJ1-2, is SAVISQKPSRDICQRGTSLTIQCQVDSQVTMMFWYRQQPGQSLTLIATANQGSEATYESGFVIDKFPISRPNLTFSTLTVSNMSPEDSSIYLCSVEDFRAGGQGGYGYTFGSGTRLTVV.